This TCR beta chain was sequenced in a study of OX40 agonist ivuxolimab in advanced cancers. Findings of the study overall: CD8+ T cells showed, on average, more clonal expansion than CD4+ cells.

This CDR3 spans 12 amino acids. V shed 10 bases and J 8 bases; nucleotides not matched to a gene: 5. CDR1 SEHNR and CDR2 FQNEAQ come from the germline V gene (reference sequence). TCRdb's copy holds only in-frame clones and misses some; the assay was immunoSEQ multiplex PCR. Altogether under 85,000 clones are present, 85% to 90% being singletons, with the ten largest covering just over 2.5%. Points on this clone: Its antigen is not known.

This sequence joins TRBV7-9 and TRBJ1-6; 7 bases are shared with TRBD1. The TCR was taken from an adult with an advanced solid tumor such as melanoma, head and neck, liver or kidney cancer. Sequenced here: CD4+ or CD8+ T cells sorted from blood, sampled in a trial of the OX40 agonist ivuxolimab. The CDR3, as DNA: TGTGCCACCGACAGGGCGGATTCACCCCTCCACTTT. This codes for CATDRADSPLHF. Full variable domain (outside the CDR3, taken from reference TRBV7-9 and TRBJ1-6): DTGVSQNPRHKITKRGQNVTFRCDPISEHNRLYWYRQTLGQGPEFLTYFQNEAQLEKSRLLSDRFSAERPKGSFSTLEIQRTEQGDSAMYLCATDRADSPLHFGNGTRLTVT.